This TCR beta chain was retrieved from a study of shared clonotypes between healthy human individuals. As for the study in general: The study drew on two women and a few men aged 18 to 49 as donors.

TCRdb's copy holds only in-frame clones and misses some; the assay was immunoSEQ multiplex PCR. The table records some 200,000 clones, over 60% of them present only once. Healthy HIV-negative adults without recent acute infections or vaccinations served as donors. The study separated CD4+ cells into CD45RA+ naive and CD45RA-negative memory subsets. The CDR3 length is 13 residues. The rearrangement uses TRBV21-1 and TRBJ2-4. TRBV21-1 is described as a pseudogene. This clonotype was sampled from a man aged 25-40 years in good health. Material: memory CD4+ T cells sorted from blood. Sample subset: CD45RA-negative fraction. The chain's CDR3 is CASSKRDHNIQYF. In DNA, the CDR3 is TGTGCCAGCAGCAAAAGGGATCATAACATTCAGTACTTC.